These 29 T cell receptor beta chains share one sample of origin, sequenced in a study of blood T cell repertoires in COVID-19. Profiled with immunoSEQ multiplex PCR; TCRdb holds only in-frame clones, not every one. The repertoire holds under 200,000 clones, over 70% seen once, with 2.5% to 3% in the top ten. Material: peripheral blood. The origin of the receptors is an older woman with acute or convalescent COVID-19.

The chain couples TRBV6-5 to TRBJ1-2; a possible D gene is TRBD1 (6 bases). The CDR3 runs to 14 residues. Germline assignment: CDR1 MNHEY and CDR2 SVGAGI. The V gene lost 2 bases and the J gene lost 4 bases, with 11 bases spanning the gap. The CDR3 region is CASSYAGQRYGYTF. The CDR3 coding sequence is TGTGCCAGCAGTTACGCCGGACAGCGCTATGGCTACACCTTC.

This clone was seen a single time. This chain joins TRBV11-2 and TRBJ2-3; possibly TRBD1 for D (5 bases). Trimming cost V 3 bases and J 2 bases, with 9 bases left between them. The length of the CDR3 is 14 residues. Germline lookup yields CDR1 SGHAT and CDR2 FQNNGV. The CDR3 DNA reads TGTGCCAGCAGCTTCCCAGGGTTCACAGATACGCAGTATTTT. Its protein product is CASSFPGFTDTQYF. The complete variable domain, with remaining parts taken from reference TRBV11-2 and TRBJ2-3, reads EAGVAQSPRYKIIEKRQSVAFWCNPISGHATLYWYQQILGQGPKLLIQFQNNGVVDDSQLPKDRFSAERLKGVDSTLKIQPAKLEDSAVYLCASSFPGFTDTQYFGPGTRLTVL.

The chain couples TRBV19 to TRBJ2-2, with 9 bases matching TRBD1. The CDR3 totals 16 residues. The germline gives CDR1 LNHDA, CDR2 SQIVND (reference sequence). Trimming took 10 bases from V and 2 from J; bases not matched to a gene: 11. In DNA form, the CDR3 reads TGTGCCACCTCCCGACAGGGACAGGGTAACACCGGGGAGCTGTTTTTT. Encoded protein: CATSRQGQGNTGELFF.

V and J are TRBV7-8 and TRBJ2-5; D gene ambiguous. With 2 bases removed from V and 4 bases from J, the gap between germline ends came to 5 bases. The CDR3 has 12 residues. Germline assignment: CDR1 SGHVS and CDR2 FQNEAQ. CDR3 in amino acids: CASSLNRETQYF. The CDR3 coding sequence is TGTGCCAGCAGCTTAAATAGAGAGACCCAGTACTTC.

The chain couples TRBV10-3 to TRBJ2-3, with TRBD1 identical over 9 bases. There are 19 residues in the CDR3. With V trimmed by 3 bases and J by 4 bases, 17 bases remained unmatched. CDR1 ENHRY and CDR2 SYGVKD come from the germline V gene. DNA of the CDR3: TGTGCCATCAGTGAACCGGGACAGGGAAGGGGCCTGGTACCAGATACGCAGTATTTT. Its protein is CAISEPGQGRGLVPDTQYF.

This chain connects TRBV5-4 to TRBJ1-3; possibly TRBD1 for D (6 bases). V was clipped by 1 base and J by 0 bases, with 17 bases between them. Germline V gene sequence: CDR1 SGHNT, CDR2 YYREEE (reference sequence). The CDR3 totals 18 residues. For the CDR3, the DNA is TGTGCCAGCAGCTTGTCTTGGACAGCCGGCAGCTCTGGAAACACCATATATTTT. Its protein is CASSLSWTAGSSGNTIYF.

The chain links TRBV28 to TRBJ1-5, with 8 bases lining up with TRBD1. The CDR3 is 15 residues long. V lost 6 bases, J lost 2 bases, and 6 bases stayed unmatched. From germline, CDR1 is MDHEN and CDR2 SYDVKM. CDR3 nucleotide sequence: TGTGCCAGCAGGGGCTCGGACAGGGGCAATCAGCCCCAGCATTTT. This encodes CASRGSDRGNQPQHF.

The rearrangement links TRBV9 to TRBJ2-1; D is unresolved. The CDR3 consists of 15 residues. CDR1 is SGDLS and CDR2 is YYNGEE in the germline V gene. The V and J ends lost 1 base and 1 base respectively, with 9 bases between them. The CDR3 spells CASSVTTPSYNEQFF. The CDR3, as DNA: TGTGCCAGCAGCGTAACGACACCTTCCTACAATGAGCAGTTCTTC.

This sequence joins TRBV6-4 and TRBJ1-6; 10 bases map to TRBD1. Germline V gene data show CDR1 as MRHNA and CDR2 as SNTAGT. The trim removed 8 bases at V and 4 bases at J, leaving 5 bases unmatched. CDR3 length: 15 residues. CDR3 amino acids: CASRRDRGYNSPLHF. For the CDR3, the DNA is TGTGCCAGCCGCCGGGACAGGGGATATAATTCACCCCTCCACTTT.

The chain has TRBV29-1 and TRBJ1-3; the D is unclear. The V end was cut by 1 base, the J end by 8 bases, with 9 bases between. The CDR3 has 12 residues. Germline V gene sequence: CDR1 SQVTM, CDR2 ANQGSEA. The CDR3 region has the DNA TGCAGCGTTGAAGGCCGTGCGGACACCATATATTTT. Translated, it gives CSVEGRADTIYF.

The chain employs TRBV5-4 and TRBJ2-5; 16 bases are shared with TRBD2. The trim removed 5 bases at V and 2 bases at J, leaving 12 bases unmatched. Germline V CDR1 and CDR2: SGHNT, YYREEE (reference sequence). The length of the CDR3 is 19 residues. This CDR3 reads CASSPGTSGGAGGQETQYF. The CDR3 DNA is TGTGCCAGCAGTCCGGGGACTAGCGGGGGGGCCGGTGGGCAAGAGACCCAGTACTTC.

In its sample, this clone was seen once. CDR3 sequence reads: CASSYPDTYYEQYF. The CDR3 DNA reads TGTGCCAGCAGTTACCCGGACACCTACTACGAGCAGTACTTC. The rearrangement joins TRBV6-2 or TRBV6-3 to TRBJ2-7; D possibly corresponds to TRBD1 (5 bases). Trimming pared 2 bases from V and 3 bases from J, leaving 11 bases between. The CDR3 sequence is 14 residues long. Germline loops: CDR1 MNHEY, CDR2 SVGEGT.

The chain links TRBV6-6 to TRBJ1-2; 7 nucleotides match TRBD1. With 2 bases clipped from V and 8 bases from J, the junction kept 8 bases outside the gene matches. Germline V gene data show CDR1 as MNHNY and CDR2 as SVGAGI (reference sequence). This CDR3 contains 14 residues. CDR3 sequence reads: CASSYATGAAGYTF. The CDR3 region has the DNA TGTGCCAGCAGTTACGCAACAGGGGCAGCGGGCTACACCTTC.

The chain uses TRBV11-1 and TRBJ1-6; D not certain. CDR1 is SGHAT and CDR2 is FQDESV in the germline V gene (reference sequence). This CDR3 spans 16 amino acids. The V end lost 5 bases, the J end lost 6 bases, and 17 bases lay between the germline ends. CDR3 nucleotides: TGTGCCAGCAGCCCGGCCTCGAGGAGGGTTAATTCACCCCTCCACTTT. It codes for CASSPASRRVNSPLHF.

The chain carries TRBV10-3 and TRBJ1-2; D is ambiguous. Per germline, CDR1 ENHRY and CDR2 SYGVKD. Trimming shortened V by 0 bases and J by 6 bases, and 14 bases separated the two germline ends. The CDR3 length is 15 residues. The CDR3 DNA follows: TGTGCCATCAGTGAGTCGACGGAGCCGGGTAATGGCTACACCTTC. Translated, it gives CAISESTEPGNGYTF.

The chain combines TRBV3-1 (or the pseudogene TRBV3-2) with TRBJ2-7; D perhaps matches TRBD2 (6 bases). V lost 0 bases, J lost 5 bases, and 11 bases lay in between. The CDR3 extends over 14 amino acids. From germline, CDR1 is LGHDT and CDR2 YNNKEL (reference sequence). Written as DNA, the CDR3 is TGTGCCAGCAGCCAAGAAGGAGGGAGCCACGAGCAGTACTTC. It specifies CASSQEGGSHEQYF.

The chain is built from TRBV19 and TRBJ1-4; tentatively, D is TRBD1 (6 bases). This CDR3 region has 14 residues. Between the trimmed V and J ends, which lost 6 bases and 7 bases, there was a span of 15 bases. Germline V gene lookup returns CDR1 LNHDA and CDR2 SQIVND (reference sequence). The CDR3 sequence is CASSNRVVGEKLFF. The CDR3 DNA reads TGTGCCAGTAGCAACAGGGTGGTGGGTGAAAAACTGTTTTTT.

The chain uses TRBV7-2 and TRBJ2-7, with unresolved D. Trimming shortened V by 1 base and J by 0 bases, and 10 bases separated the two germline ends. Germline CDR1 and CDR2: SGHTA and FQGNSA. This CDR3 is built from 15 residues. CDR3 sequence: CASSLGAKSSYEQYF. The CDR3 bases are TGTGCCAGCAGCTTAGGGGCTAAGAGCTCCTACGAGCAGTACTTC.

The CDR3 region has the DNA TGTGCCAGCAGCCTCCGGGGGAGCGGGGGATCCACAGATACGCAGTATTTT. This encodes CASSLRGSGGSTDTQYF. The genes are TRBV14 and TRBJ2-3, with 8 bases identical to TRBD2. The germline V gene encodes CDR1 SGHDN and CDR2 FVKESK. The CDR3 sequence is 17 residues long. V lost 4 bases, J lost 2 bases, and 11 bases stayed unmatched.

This chain links TRBV27 with TRBJ1-6, with a tentative D call TRBD1 (5 bases). Trimming removed 1 base from V and 8 bases from J, with 12 bases in between. Germline V gives CDR1 MNHEY, CDR2 SMNVEV (reference sequence). The CDR3 has 15 residues. The CDR3 loop is CASSLLPQGYSPLHF. CDR3 nucleotide sequence: TGTGCCAGCAGTTTATTGCCCCAGGGATATTCACCCCTCCACTTT.

The chain is built from TRBV7-9 and TRBJ2-5, with 14 nucleotides matching TRBD2. The CDR3 totals 17 residues. J lost 5 bases, V lost 5 bases, and 10 bases had no gene match. Germline CDR1 SEHNR, CDR2 FQNEAQ (reference sequence). The CDR3 DNA reads as TGTGCCAGCAGCCCCCGGACTAGCGGGGGGATGAGGGAGACCCAGTACTTC. Translation gives CASSPRTSGGMRETQYF.

This rearrangement joins TRBV4-2 to TRBJ2-1; 7 bases are a match to TRBD2. Germline V gene sequence: CDR1 LGHNA, CDR2 YNFKEQ. The CDR3 is made up of 16 amino acids. V gave up 4 bases and J gave up 5 bases; unmatched junction bases: 11. The CDR3 reads CASSPPSTSVNNEQFF. The DNA of the CDR3 is TGTGCCAGCAGCCCACCTAGTACTAGCGTGAACAATGAGCAGTTCTTC.

This rearrangement joins TRBV6-5 to TRBJ2-4, with D uncertain. This CDR3 is built from 15 residues. The V end was cut by 0 bases, the J end by 0 bases, with 6 bases between. Germline CDR1 reads MNHEY; CDR2 reads SVGAGI. This chain's CDR3 is CASSYSFQAKNIQYF. The CDR3, as DNA: TGTGCCAGCAGTTACTCATTCCAAGCCAAAAACATTCAGTACTTC.

This clone showed up just once. The chain has TRBV6-5 and TRBJ2-1, with unresolved D. Trimming took off 7 bases at V and 7 bases at J, with 14 bases between the two ends. CDR3 size: 13 residues. Germline loops: CDR1 MNHEY, CDR2 SVGAGI. CDR3 in DNA: TGTGCCAGCACTCCGAGTAGCCGGAATGAGCAGTTCTTC. Translation: CASTPSSRNEQFF.

The V and J genes are TRBV6-4 and TRBJ1-1; no clear D gene. This CDR3 contains 13 residues. Trimming removed 3 bases from V and 3 bases from J, with 8 bases in between. Germline CDR1 and CDR2: MRHNA and SNTAGT. CDR3 nucleotides: TGTGCCAGCAGTGAGGGCAGATACACTGAAGCTTTCTTT. It translates to CASSEGRYTEAFF.

The table lists this clone with a count of one. The chain recombines TRBV3-1 (or the pseudogene TRBV3-2) with TRBJ2-3; TRBD2 aligns across 9 bases. CDR1 LGHDT and CDR2 YNNKEL come from the germline V gene (reference sequence). With 1 base clipped from V and 6 bases from J, the junction kept 8 bases outside the gene matches. The CDR3 runs to 16 residues. The CDR3 is CASSQVPSGVADTQYF. DNA of the CDR3: TGTGCCAGCAGCCAAGTCCCTAGCGGGGTTGCTGATACGCAGTATTTT.

This clone was counted only a few times. This sequence joins TRBV7-9 and TRBJ1-5; D possibly corresponds to TRBD1 (6 bases). Germline-derived CDR1 and CDR2 are SEHNR and FQNEAQ (reference sequence). The length of the CDR3 is 15 residues. Trimming took 3 bases from V and 1 from J, leaving 10 bases between them. The CDR3, as DNA: TGTGCCAGCAGCTTTGCCACAGGGAGCAATCAGCCCCAGCATTTT. It is translated as CASSFATGSNQPQHF.

The J gene is TRBJ1-4, the V gene TRBV3-1 (or the pseudogene TRBV3-2), with 8 bases fitting TRBD1. Trimming cost V 5 bases and J 6 bases; bases outside gene matches: 11. Germline CDR1 and CDR2: LGHDT and YNNKEL (reference sequence). The CDR3 extends over 16 amino acids. CDR3 in DNA: TGTGCCAGCAGCTACCGGACAGGGCGTGAGGATGAAAAACTGTTTTTT. It yields the protein CASSYRTGREDEKLFF.

J is TRBJ1-2 and V is TRBV7-2, with unresolved D. Trimming cost V 0 bases and J 2 bases, with 16 bases left between them. This CDR3 spans 17 amino acids. Looked up from germline, CDR1 is SGHTA and CDR2 is FQGNSA. The CDR3 DNA is TGTGCCAGCAGCTTAGCGCCTCAGCTACGGGAGAACTATGGCTACACCTTC. This translates into CASSLAPQLRENYGYTF.